Listed here are 26 T cell receptor beta chains from one sample, sequenced in a study of beta chain features in type 1 diabetes. Study-level results: Within each of all four CD4+ subsets, Type 1 diabetes patients had TCRB CDR3s that were moderately but significantly shorter.

These receptors' targets are unknown. The isolated RNA, all of it, was reverse transcribed, so expressed TCRB transcripts were what got sequenced. Produced via immunoSEQ multiplex PCR; TCRdb's table is partial and in-frame only. Altogether about 160,000 clones are present, approximately 10% being singletons, with the ten largest covering 0.45% to 0.5%. The specimen sequenced was central memory CD4+ T cells from blood. All receptors come from a man aged 25-45 years with type 1 diabetes.

The chain links TRBV7-2 to TRBJ2-5; TRBD1 aligns across 10 bases. The CDR3 extends over 15 amino acids. The V segment lost 8 bases and the J segment 1 base; nucleotides outside the gene matches: 7. Germline assignment: CDR1 SGHTA and CDR2 FQGNSA. The CDR3 is CASGLRTGGQETQYF. CDR3 sequence (DNA): TGTGCCAGCGGACTCCGGACAGGGGGCCAAGAGACCCAGTACTTC.

In this sample, this clone turned up a few times. This chain connects TRBV28 to TRBJ1-1, with D perhaps matching TRBD1 (6 bases). Germline V lookup: CDR1 MDHEN, CDR2 SYDVKM. V lost 4 bases, J lost 4 bases, and 13 bases lay in between. The CDR3 spans 14 residues. As DNA, the CDR3 is TGTGCCAGCAGTTCCGGGGGCGGGAGCACTGAAGCTTTCTTT. Encoded protein: CASSSGGGSTEAFF.

V and J are TRBV7-2 and TRBJ1-5; TRBD1 matches at 7 bases. Germline CDR1 and CDR2: SGHTA and FQGNSA. CDR3 size: 16 residues. The ends lost 4 bases at V and 7 bases at J; junction bases unmatched: 13. The CDR3 loop reads CASSSAGRGLSQPQHF. In DNA, the CDR3 is TGTGCCAGCAGCTCCGCGGGTAGGGGGCTATCGCAGCCCCAGCATTTT.

This clone has more than one count but fewer than ten. The rearrangement uses TRBV4-3 and TRBJ2-1; the match to TRBD1 covers 10 bases. Germline values: CDR1 LGHNA, CDR2 YSLEER. The CDR3 has 20 amino acids. Trimming took 0 bases from V and 8 from J; bases not matched to a gene: 19. CDR3 DNA sequence: TGCGCCAGCAGCCAAGAGGTGCTTAACTTAGGGACAGGGGCGCGGTATGAGCAGTTCTTC. This gives the protein CASSQEVLNLGTGARYEQFF.

This clone was found a few times. V usage is TRBV5-1 and J usage is TRBJ2-1; 8 bases align to TRBD1. Germline assignment: CDR1 SGHRS and CDR2 YFSETQ. V lost 4 bases and J lost 2; bases outside the gene matches: 8. The CDR3 is 16 amino acids. The CDR3 loop reads CASSRQTGATYNEQFF. The DNA for the CDR3 is TGCGCCAGCAGCAGGCAGACAGGGGCGACCTACAATGAGCAGTTCTTC.

The V gene is TRBV7-3, the J gene TRBJ2-6; D remains unclear. V lost 6 bases to trimming and J lost 0 bases, with 6 bases between them. The length of the CDR3 is 14 residues. Germline CDR1 reads SGHTA; CDR2 reads FQGTGA. CDR3 protein: CASSLSSGANVLTF. CDR3 sequence (DNA): TGTGCCAGCAGTTTGAGCTCTGGGGCCAACGTCCTGACTTTC.

This clone was seen a handful of times. V usage is TRBV5-5 and J usage is TRBJ2-7; 8 bases align to TRBD1. Looked up from germline, CDR1 is SGHKS and CDR2 is YYEKEE (reference sequence). The CDR3 sequence is 14 residues long. J lost 4 bases, V lost 2 bases, and 5 bases had no gene match. CDR3 sequence reads: CASSLAGGLYEQYF. DNA of the CDR3: TGTGCCAGCAGCTTAGCAGGGGGCCTTTACGAGCAGTACTTC.

The V and J genes are TRBV6-1 and TRBJ1-1; D perhaps matches TRBD1 (5 bases). In germline, CDR1 is MNHNS, CDR2 SASEGT. This CDR3 has 17 residues. Trimming shortened V by 4 bases and J by 0 bases, and 18 bases separated the two germline ends. CDR3 sequence reads: CASSALFSRGMNTEAFF. As DNA, the CDR3 is TGTGCCAGCAGTGCCCTGTTCTCCCGGGGGATGAACACTGAAGCTTTCTTT.

The genes are TRBV6-6 and TRBJ2-7, with TRBD1 identical over 8 bases. The CDR3 runs to 14 residues. V lost 9 bases to trimming and J lost 0 bases; unmatched junction nucleotides: 7. Germline-derived CDR1 and CDR2 are MNHNY and SVGAGI (reference sequence). CDR3 sequence reads: CARGRQGPSYEQYF. CDR3 DNA sequence: TGTGCCAGGGGACGACAGGGGCCCTCCTACGAGCAGTACTTC.

The chain has TRBV19 and TRBJ2-5; a possible D gene is TRBD1 (6 bases). The CDR3 has 13 amino acids. CDR1 is LNHDA and CDR2 is SQIVND in the germline V gene (reference sequence). Trimming took off 5 bases at V and 4 bases at J, with 11 bases between the two ends. The CDR3 DNA reads TGTGCCAGTAGTGTTGGACAGAGAGAGACCCAGTACTTC. This encodes CASSVGQRETQYF.

This chain uses TRBV10-3 with TRBJ1-1, with 7 nucleotides matching TRBD1. With V trimmed by 2 bases and J by 4 bases, 4 bases remained unmatched. CDR1 ENHRY and CDR2 SYGVKD come from the germline V gene. The CDR3 totals 14 residues. CDR3 region: CAISEGTGATEAFF. The CDR3 DNA sequence: TGTGCCATCAGTGAGGGTACAGGGGCCACTGAAGCTTTCTTT.

This chain joins TRBV4-1 and TRBJ1-2, with 7 positions matching TRBD1. The germline V gene has CDR1 MGHRA and CDR2 YSYEKL. V lost 5 bases and J lost 3; bases outside the gene matches: 9. This CDR3 region has 15 residues. CDR3 residues: CASSTLDRADYGYTF. CDR3 DNA sequence: TGCGCCAGCAGCACCCTAGACAGGGCGGACTATGGCTACACCTTC.

The genes are TRBV6-1 and TRBJ2-3; D uncertain. Germline V lookup: CDR1 MNHNS, CDR2 SASEGT. CDR3 length: 13 residues. V lost 4 bases and J 2 bases, leaving 7 bases between the germline ends. The CDR3 bases are TGTGCCAGCAGTGCTACGCACACAGATACGCAGTATTTT. This encodes CASSATHTDTQYF.

The gene calls are TRBV28 and TRBJ2-4; D perhaps matches TRBD1 (6 bases). The CDR3 spans 14 residues. V lost 6 bases to trimming and J lost 0 bases, with 9 bases between them. Germline CDR1 reads MDHEN; CDR2 reads SYDVKM. CDR3 DNA: TGTGCCAGCAGAGGGGGAGTAGCCAAAAACATTCAGTACTTC. It specifies CASRGGVAKNIQYF.

The CDR3 DNA reads TGTGCCAGCAGTGAATATAGAGCAGGGGGTAACACTGAAGCTTTCTTT. It yields the protein CASSEYRAGGNTEAFF. This rearrangement joins TRBV25-1 to TRBJ1-1, with TRBD1 identical over 7 bases. The CDR3 consists of 16 residues. The V gene end was trimmed by 0 bases and the J gene end by 2 bases; junction bases not matched to a gene: 6. CDR1 and CDR2 from the germline V gene are MGHDK and SYGVNS.

This sequence joins TRBV6-6 and TRBJ2-4; 10 positions match TRBD2. The CDR3 length is 16 residues. V lost 6 bases, J lost 0 bases, and 5 bases stayed unmatched. Germline V gives CDR1 MNHNY, CDR2 SVGAGI (reference sequence). The CDR3, as DNA: TGTGCCAGCAGGTCACTAGCGGGGCTAGCCAAAAACATTCAGTACTTC. It encodes CASRSLAGLAKNIQYF.

This chain links TRBV6-5 with TRBJ2-7, with TRBD1 matching over 9 bases. The germline gives CDR1 MNHEY, CDR2 SVGAGI. CDR3 length: 14 amino acids. With V trimmed by 6 bases and J by 4 bases, 7 bases remained unmatched. The CDR3 DNA sequence: TGTGCCAGCAGCTTGGGGACAGGGAGATACGAGCAGTACTTC. Translated, it gives CASSLGTGRYEQYF.

Only a few counts were recorded for this clone. The chain is built from TRBV4-2 and TRBJ2-5; the D gene is possibly TRBD2 (5 bases). This CDR3 has 15 amino acids. Trimming took 1 base from V and 1 from J, leaving 10 bases between them. CDR1 and CDR2 from the germline V gene are LGHNA and YNFKEQ. The CDR3 protein is CASSQGSGLQETQYF. CDR3 DNA sequence: TGTGCCAGCAGCCAAGGGAGCGGACTCCAAGAGACCCAGTACTTC.

The chain couples TRBV5-1 to TRBJ2-5; D call uncertain. The length of the CDR3 is 13 residues. Germline-derived CDR1 and CDR2 are SGHRS and YFSETQ. V was trimmed by 2 bases and J by 5 bases, leaving 10 bases between them. In DNA, the CDR3 is TGCGCCAGCAGCTTTAATAGTCGGGAGACCCAGTACTTC. Amino acid sequence: CASSFNSRETQYF.

This clone was counted a few times. The chain combines TRBV7-8 with TRBJ1-5; possibly TRBD1 for D (5 bases). Trimming shortened V by 4 bases and J by 1 base, and 8 bases separated the two germline ends. CDR1 and CDR2 (germline): SGHVS, FQNEAQ. CDR3 length: 14 residues. CDR3 DNA sequence: TGTGCCAGCAGCTGGAGACAGAGCAATCAGCCCCAGCATTTT. The encoded protein is CASSWRQSNQPQHF. Combining the CDR3 with reference TRBV7-8 and TRBJ1-5 gives the whole variable domain GAGVSQSPRYKVAKRGQDVALRCDPISGHVSLFWYQQALGQGPEFLTYFQNEAQLDKSGLPSDRFFAERPEGSVSTLKIQRTQQEDSAVYLCASSWRQSNQPQHFGDGTRLSIL.

This chain joins TRBV18 and TRBJ1-2, with a tentative D call TRBD1 (6 bases). There are 13 residues in the CDR3. Trimming shortened V by 4 bases and J by 1 base, and 7 bases separated the two germline ends. From germline, CDR1 is KGHSH and CDR2 LQKENI. Here the CDR3 DNA reads TGTGCCAGCTCACAGGACAGTAACTATGGCTACACCTTC. Protein product: CASSQDSNYGYTF.

The gene calls are TRBV2 and TRBJ1-5, with unresolved D. The ends were cut back, 7 bases at V and 0 bases at J, with 13 bases in the middle. There are 15 residues in the CDR3. Germline V gene lookup returns CDR1 SNHLY and CDR2 FYNNEI. CDR3 amino acids: CASTLQSHSNQPQHF. In DNA, the CDR3 is TGTGCCAGCACTCTCCAGTCTCATAGCAATCAGCCCCAGCATTTT.

This chain links TRBV19 with TRBJ2-1; 10 positions agree with TRBD2. The V gene end was trimmed by 5 bases and the J gene end by 1 base; junction bases not matched to a gene: 2. The CDR3 has 15 amino acids. CDR1 and CDR2 (germline): LNHDA, SQIVND (reference sequence). Written as DNA, the CDR3 is TGTGCCAGTAGTGTAGCGGGAGGATCCTACAATGAGCAGTTCTTC. Protein sequence: CASSVAGGSYNEQFF.

In its sample, this clone was seen a few times. The chain employs TRBV5-1 and TRBJ1-4; 9 nucleotides match TRBD1. V lost 2 bases and J lost 6; bases outside the gene matches: 8. The CDR3 spans 16 residues. CDR1 SGHRS and CDR2 YFSETQ come from the germline V gene. CDR3 sequence (DNA): TGCGCCAGCAGCTTAACACAGGGGGCTAGCGATGAAAAACTGTTTTTT. Its protein is CASSLTQGASDEKLFF.

The chain employs TRBV7-2 and TRBJ1-5; D not certain. Trimming cost V 1 base and J 5 bases, with 6 bases left between them. Germline loops: CDR1 SGHTA, CDR2 FQGNSA. The CDR3 has 13 amino acids. The CDR3 DNA sequence: TGTGCCAGCAGCTTAGAGGGAGATCAGCCCCAGCATTTT. This gives the protein CASSLEGDQPQHF. The variable domain in full, with the rest retrieved from reference TRBV7-2 and TRBJ1-5, is GAGVSQSPSNKVTEKGKDVELRCDPISGHTALYWYRQSLGQGLEFLIYFQGNSAPDKSGLPSDRFSAERTGGSVSTLTIQRTQQEDSAVYLCASSLEGDQPQHFGDGTRLSIL.

The chain uses TRBV4-2 and TRBJ2-1, with 7 bases matching TRBD2. The CDR3 extends over 17 amino acids. After removal of 0 bases from V and 0 bases from J, the junction contained 5 bases not matched to a gene. Per germline, CDR1 LGHNA and CDR2 YNFKEQ. Written as DNA, the CDR3 is TGTGCCAGCAGCCAAGAACAGCGGGGCCTCTCCTACAATGAGCAGTTCTTC. This encodes CASSQEQRGLSYNEQFF.